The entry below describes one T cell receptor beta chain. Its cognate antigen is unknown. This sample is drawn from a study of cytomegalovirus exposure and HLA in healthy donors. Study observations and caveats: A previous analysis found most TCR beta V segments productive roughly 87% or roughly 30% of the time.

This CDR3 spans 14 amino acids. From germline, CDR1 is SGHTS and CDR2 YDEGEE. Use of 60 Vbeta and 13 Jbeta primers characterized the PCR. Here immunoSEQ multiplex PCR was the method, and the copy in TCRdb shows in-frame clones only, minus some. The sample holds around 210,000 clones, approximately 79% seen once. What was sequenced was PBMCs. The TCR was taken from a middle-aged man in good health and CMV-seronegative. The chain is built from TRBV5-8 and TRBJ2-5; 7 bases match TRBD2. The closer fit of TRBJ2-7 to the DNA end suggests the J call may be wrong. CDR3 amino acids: CASSLRREPHEQYF. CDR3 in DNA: TGTGCCAGCAGCTTGAGGCGGGAGCCGCACGAGCAGTACTTC.